This T cell receptor (beta chain) was found in a study of CD8 T cells in ankylosing spondylitis. Points from the study as a whole: For ankylosing spondylitis blood, a TCR beta motif of 8 or 9 highly homologous variants appeared characteristic. Those disease-linked clones were CD8+; they were also relatively rare in peripheral blood. Previous work reported some of these motif variants in the synovial fluid and blood of reactive arthritis. From matched ankylosing spondylitis synovial fluid, disease-linked clones were reportedly recovered at significantly enriched levels.

Making the TCR beta libraries involved quantitative 5'-RACE with molecular barcodes. TCRdb recomputed calls from the 5' RACE reads with MiXCR, one row per CDR3 protein. The table has about 540,000 distinct CDR3 sequences, over 9.5% seen once. The CDR3 length is 15 residues. The germline V and J ends were trimmed by 3 bases and 8 bases, with 17 bases remaining between them. Germline CDR1 and CDR2: MDHEN and SYDVKM. This clonotype has a handful of counts. Its antigen is currently unknown. Sample: blood, either unsorted or a sorted T cell fraction (not recorded which). The TCR was taken from a male donor with ankylosing spondylitis. The V gene is TRBV28, the J gene TRBJ2-4, with D perhaps matching TRBD2 (6 bases). CDR3 sequence reads: CASSLAGHTGDIQYF. CDR3 in DNA: TGTGCCAGCAGTTTGGCGGGCCACACGGGGGACATTCAGTACTTC.